This TCR beta chain was documented in a study of early T cells in non-severe SARS-CoV-2 infection. V dropped 0 bases and J dropped 0 bases, with 13 bases sitting between them. This CDR3 contains 18 residues. Germline V gene lookup returns CDR1 SGHRS and CDR2 YFSETQ. This clonotype occurred a few times. The library protocol tagged individual cDNA molecules with unique molecular identifiers. TCRdb reprocessed the 5' RACE reads with MiXCR, giving one entry per CDR3 protein. Of fewer than 100,000 distinct CDR3 sequences in the sample, roughly 12% were seen once. The rearrangement joins TRBV5-1 to TRBJ1-6, with D unclear. Source material: whole blood. The receptor comes from an adult who was a healthcare worker with PCR-confirmed SARS-CoV-2 infection or an uninfected control (not recorded which). The CDR3 sequence: CASSLEVVHSSYNSPLHF. The CDR3 DNA sequence: TGCGCCAGCAGCTTGGAGGTCGTCCATAGCTCCTATAATTCACCCCTCCACTTT. The full variable domain, rest sourced from reference TRBV5-1 and TRBJ1-6, is KAGVTQTPRYLIKTRGQQVTLSCSPISGHRSVSWYQQTPGQGLQFLFEYFSETQRNKGNFPGRFSGRQFSNSRSEMNVSTLELGDSALYLCASSLEVVHSSYNSPLHFGNGTRLTVT.